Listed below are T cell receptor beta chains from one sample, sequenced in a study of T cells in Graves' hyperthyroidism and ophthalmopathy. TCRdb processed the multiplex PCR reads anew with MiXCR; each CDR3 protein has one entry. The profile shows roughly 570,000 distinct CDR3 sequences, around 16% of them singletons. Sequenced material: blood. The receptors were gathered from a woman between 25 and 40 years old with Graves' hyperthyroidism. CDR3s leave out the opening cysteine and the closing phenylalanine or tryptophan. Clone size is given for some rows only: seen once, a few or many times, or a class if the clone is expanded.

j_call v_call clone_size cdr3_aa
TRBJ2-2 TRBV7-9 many ASSHNPGLAGNTGELF
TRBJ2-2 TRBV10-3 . AMQDTGELF
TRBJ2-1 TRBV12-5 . ASGLDRDYNEQF
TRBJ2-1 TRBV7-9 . ASSLAPPRVTVRSYNEQF
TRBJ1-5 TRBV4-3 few ASSQVLEGAGQPQH
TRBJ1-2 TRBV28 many ASSLWGSSEDGYT
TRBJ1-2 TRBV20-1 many SAPQTGNYGYT
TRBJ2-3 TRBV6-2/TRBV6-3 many ASRTSGRATDTQY
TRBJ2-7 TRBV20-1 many SARSGSYEQY
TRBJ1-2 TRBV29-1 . SATTGGYGYT
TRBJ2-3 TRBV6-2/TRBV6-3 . ASKDTSGSDTQY
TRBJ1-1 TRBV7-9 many ASSLRWEGTEAF
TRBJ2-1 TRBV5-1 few ASSLFSTSGTYNEQF